This TCR beta chain was recovered during a study of T cell repertoires in cytomegalovirus infection (dated by TCRdb to about 2019). At the level of the whole study: Peptide stimulations targeted recently identified HLA-C-restricted CMV epitopes, whose presentation resists viral immunomodulation, together with well-studied HLA-B-restricted epitopes. Donor HLA type was relevant to the analysis, because carriage of CMV infection together with the matching HLA type was indicated by public TCR beta signatures. Overall study results and their limits: In both this cohort and an independent approximately 400-donor cohort, the cumulative frequency of public TCR beta family members distinguished carriers of CMV infection plus the relevant HLA type. In the ex vivo response, HLA-C-restricted CMV-specific TCR beta clonotypes were dominant, and in two of eight donors the single most frequent clonotype came from this HLA-C-restricted group.

A distance of 13 bases separates the germline ends of V and J, which lose 7 bases and 6 bases respectively. Including the terminal cysteine and phenylalanine, the CDR3 comprises 13 residues. The read is trimmed to its CDR3 DNA, 39 bases read in frame from base 1. Per the germline V gene, MDHEN is the CDR1 and SYDVKM is the CDR2. Reading the label with the study, this specimen's treatment or condition is: in vitro stimulation with specific CMV peptide epitopes to enrich CMV-specific T cells. The sequencing machine was an Illumina HiSeq 1500. TCRdb trimmed public reads at Q25 via fastp, called clones via MiXCR and kept in-frame beta chains. Entries that share a CDR3 protein sequence are merged under the most common genes and DNA. The sample table shows about 900,000 distinct CDR3 sequences, and roughly a third are seen once. Clones ranked in the top ten supply 13% of the sample. Concerning this clonotype itself: Its cognate antigen has yet to be identified. Per-base qualities were not stored, and no clone one base away is much larger.

The receptor was isolated from a human donor in good health (CMV status not recorded). Some clones in this sample may be carry-over from other donors' samples. The sequence joins TRBV28 to TRBJ2-1; TRBD2 might be the D gene, on 6 matching bases. Here the sequenced sample was cultured CD8+ T cells from PBMCs, taken from culture after CMV antigen stimulation. The CDR3 reads as follows: CASKREPPNEQFF. The DNA sequence is given as TGTGCCAGCAAACGGGAGCCCCCCAATGAGCAGTTCTTC.